The 4 T cell receptor beta chains given below trace back to one sample, sequenced in a study of blood T cell repertoires in COVID-19. TCRdb keeps only in-frame clones here, not all; method: immunoSEQ multiplex PCR. The table has 100,000 to 150,000 clones, roughly four fifths seen once. Sequencing was carried out using peripheral blood. Receptors originate from a woman aged 55-70 years with acute or convalescent COVID-19.

This clone has just a few counts. The chain combines TRBV6-5 with TRBJ1-2; the D is unclear. V was cut by 7 bases and J by 2 bases, with 14 bases left in between. The CDR3 runs 14 residues. Germline V gene data show CDR1 as MNHEY and CDR2 as SVGAGI. The CDR3 bases are TGTGCCAGCACAATTCTTCCGGGGAACTATGGCTACACCTTC. Its protein product is CASTILPGNYGYTF.

The chain recombines TRBV2 with TRBJ1-6; 8 nucleotides line up with TRBD1. Trimming cost V 8 bases and J 10 bases; bases outside gene matches: 10. The CDR3 is made up of 14 amino acids. Per germline, CDR1 SNHLY and CDR2 FYNNEI. The CDR3 reads CASDPTGVRSPLHF. The CDR3 region has the DNA TGTGCCAGCGACCCGACAGGGGTCAGGTCACCCCTCCACTTT.

V and J are TRBV5-4 and TRBJ2-3; 9 bases match TRBD1. After removal of 4 bases from V and 3 bases from J, the junction contained 9 bases not matched to a gene. The V gene's germline CDR1 is SGHNT and CDR2 YYREEE (reference sequence). CDR3 length equals 16 residues. The CDR3 nucleotides read TGTGCCAGCAGCCCGCAGACAGGGGGGAGGACAGATACGCAGTATTTT. Its translation: CASSPQTGGRTDTQYF.

This chain joins TRBV5-1 and TRBJ1-2; 10 bases line up with TRBD1. CDR3 length: 15 residues. Per the germline V gene, CDR1 is SGHRS and CDR2 is YFSETQ. Trimming took 1 base from V and 5 from J; bases not matched to a gene: 5. CDR3 loop: CASSLRDRGDYGYTF. DNA of the CDR3: TGCGCCAGCAGCTTGAGGGACAGGGGCGATTATGGCTACACCTTC.